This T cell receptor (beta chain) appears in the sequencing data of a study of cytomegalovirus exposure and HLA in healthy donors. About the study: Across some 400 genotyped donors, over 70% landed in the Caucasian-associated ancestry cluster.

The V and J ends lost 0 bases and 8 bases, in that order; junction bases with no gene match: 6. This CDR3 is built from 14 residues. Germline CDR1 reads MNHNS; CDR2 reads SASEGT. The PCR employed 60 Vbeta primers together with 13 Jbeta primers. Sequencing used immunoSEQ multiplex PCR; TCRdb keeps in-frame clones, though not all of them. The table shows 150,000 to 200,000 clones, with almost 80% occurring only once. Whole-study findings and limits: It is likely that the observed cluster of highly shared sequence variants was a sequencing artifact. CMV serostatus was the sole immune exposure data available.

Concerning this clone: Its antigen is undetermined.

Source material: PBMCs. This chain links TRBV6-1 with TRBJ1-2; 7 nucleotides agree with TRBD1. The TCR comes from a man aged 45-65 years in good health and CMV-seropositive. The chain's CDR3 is CASSEAYRGHGYTF. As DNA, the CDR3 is TGTGCCAGCAGTGAAGCCTACAGGGGTCACGGCTACACCTTC.